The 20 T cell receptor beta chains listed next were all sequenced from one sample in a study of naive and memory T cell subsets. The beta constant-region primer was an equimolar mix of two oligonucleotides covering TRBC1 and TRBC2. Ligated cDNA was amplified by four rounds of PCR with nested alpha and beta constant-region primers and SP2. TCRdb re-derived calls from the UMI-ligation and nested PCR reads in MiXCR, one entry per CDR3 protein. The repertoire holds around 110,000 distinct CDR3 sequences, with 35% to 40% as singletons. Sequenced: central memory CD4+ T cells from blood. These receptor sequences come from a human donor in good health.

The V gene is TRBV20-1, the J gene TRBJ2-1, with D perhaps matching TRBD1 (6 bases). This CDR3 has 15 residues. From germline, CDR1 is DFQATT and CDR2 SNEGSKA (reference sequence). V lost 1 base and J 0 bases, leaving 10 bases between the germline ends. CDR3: CSARGGLDSYNEQFF. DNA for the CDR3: TGCAGTGCTAGAGGGGGGCTGGACTCCTACAATGAGCAGTTCTTC.

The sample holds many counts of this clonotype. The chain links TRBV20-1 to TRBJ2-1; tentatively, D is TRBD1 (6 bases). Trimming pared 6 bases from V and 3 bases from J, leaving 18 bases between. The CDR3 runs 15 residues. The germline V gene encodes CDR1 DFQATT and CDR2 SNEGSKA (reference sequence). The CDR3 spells CSALGLGANYNEQFF. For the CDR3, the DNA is TGCAGTGCCCTAGGTCTGGGGGCGAACTACAATGAGCAGTTCTTC.

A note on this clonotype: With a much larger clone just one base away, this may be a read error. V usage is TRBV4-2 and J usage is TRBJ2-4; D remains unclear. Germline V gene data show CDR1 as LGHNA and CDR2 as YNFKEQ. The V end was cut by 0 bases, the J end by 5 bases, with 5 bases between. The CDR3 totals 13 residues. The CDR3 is CASSQDHENIQYF. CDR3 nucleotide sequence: TGTGCCAGCAGCCAAGACCATGAAAACATTCAGTACTTC.

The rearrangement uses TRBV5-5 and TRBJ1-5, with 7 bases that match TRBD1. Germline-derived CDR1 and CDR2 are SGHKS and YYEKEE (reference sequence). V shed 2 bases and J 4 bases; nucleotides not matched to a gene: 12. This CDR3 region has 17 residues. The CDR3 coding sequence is TGTGCCAGCAGCTTAAGGACCGTTACAGGGGATAATCAGCCCCAGCATTTT. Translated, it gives CASSLRTVTGDNQPQHF. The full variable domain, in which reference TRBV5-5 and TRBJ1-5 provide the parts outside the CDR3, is DAGVTQSPTHLIKTRGQQVTLRCSPISGHKSVSWYQQVLGQGPQFIFQYYEKEERGRGNFPDRFSARQFPNYSSELNVNALLLGDSALYLCASSLRTVTGDNQPQHFGDGTRLSIL.

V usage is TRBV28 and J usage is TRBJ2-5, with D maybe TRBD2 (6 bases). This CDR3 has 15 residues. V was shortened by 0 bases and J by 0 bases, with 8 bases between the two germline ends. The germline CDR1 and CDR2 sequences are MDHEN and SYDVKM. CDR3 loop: CASSLWEGNQETQYF. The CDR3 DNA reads TGTGCCAGCAGTTTATGGGAGGGGAACCAAGAGACCCAGTACTTC. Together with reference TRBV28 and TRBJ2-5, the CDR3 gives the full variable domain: DVKVTQSSRYLVKRTGEKVFLECVQDMDHENMFWYRQDPGLGLRLIYFSYDVKMKEKGDIPEGYSVSREKKERFSLILESASTNQTSMYLCASSLWEGNQETQYFGPGTRLLVL.

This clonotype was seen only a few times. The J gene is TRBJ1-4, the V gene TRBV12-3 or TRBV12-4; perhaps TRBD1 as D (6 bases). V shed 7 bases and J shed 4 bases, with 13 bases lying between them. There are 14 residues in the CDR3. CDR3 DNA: TGTGCCAGCACCCTTGGACAGCTTAATGAAAAACTGTTTTTT. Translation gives CASTLGQLNEKLFF.

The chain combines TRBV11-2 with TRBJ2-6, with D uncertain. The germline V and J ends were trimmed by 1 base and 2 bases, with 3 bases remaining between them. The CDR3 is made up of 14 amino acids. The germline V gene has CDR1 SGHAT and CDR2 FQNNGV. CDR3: CASSLVAGANVLTF. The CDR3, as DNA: TGTGCCAGCAGCTTAGTCGCTGGGGCCAACGTCCTGACTTTC.

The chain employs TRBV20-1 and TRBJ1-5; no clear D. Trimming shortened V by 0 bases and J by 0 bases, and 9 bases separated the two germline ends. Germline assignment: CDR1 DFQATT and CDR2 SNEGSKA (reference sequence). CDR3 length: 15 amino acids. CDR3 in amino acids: CSARDALYSNQPQHF. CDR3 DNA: TGCAGTGCTAGAGACGCCTTGTATAGCAATCAGCCCCAGCATTTT.

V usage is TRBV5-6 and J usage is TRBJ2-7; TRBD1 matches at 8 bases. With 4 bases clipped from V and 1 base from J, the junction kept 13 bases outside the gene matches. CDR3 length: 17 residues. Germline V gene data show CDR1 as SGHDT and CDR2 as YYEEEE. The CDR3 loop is CASSGALGTGQSYEQYF. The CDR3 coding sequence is TGTGCCAGCAGCGGGGCTCTCGGGACAGGACAATCCTACGAGCAGTACTTC.

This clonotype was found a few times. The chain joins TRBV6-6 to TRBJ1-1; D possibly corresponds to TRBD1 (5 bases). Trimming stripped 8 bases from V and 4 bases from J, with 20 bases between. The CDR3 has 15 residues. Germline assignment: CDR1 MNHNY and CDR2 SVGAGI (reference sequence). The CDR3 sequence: CASFHGGEGFTEAFF. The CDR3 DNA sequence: TGTGCCAGCTTCCATGGGGGGGAGGGGTTCACTGAAGCTTTCTTT.

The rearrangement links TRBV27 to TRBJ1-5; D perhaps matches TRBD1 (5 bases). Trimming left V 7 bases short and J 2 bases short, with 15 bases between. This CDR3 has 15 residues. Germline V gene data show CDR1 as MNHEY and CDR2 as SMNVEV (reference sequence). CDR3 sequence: CASKEGGGGNQPQHF. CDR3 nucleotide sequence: TGTGCCAGCAAGGAGGGTGGGGGGGGCAATCAGCCCCAGCATTTT.

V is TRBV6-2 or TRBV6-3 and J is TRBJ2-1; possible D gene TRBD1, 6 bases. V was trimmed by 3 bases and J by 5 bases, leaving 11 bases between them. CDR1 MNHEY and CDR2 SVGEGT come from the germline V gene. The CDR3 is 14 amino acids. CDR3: CASSYLNRDNEQFF. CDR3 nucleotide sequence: TGTGCCAGCAGTTATCTAAACAGGGACAATGAGCAGTTCTTC.

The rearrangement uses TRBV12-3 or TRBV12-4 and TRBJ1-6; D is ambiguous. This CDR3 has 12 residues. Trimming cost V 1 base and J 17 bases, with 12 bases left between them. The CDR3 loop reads CASSLDRIFVHF. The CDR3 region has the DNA TGTGCCAGCAGTTTAGATAGGATTTTCGTCCACTTT.

The CDR3 reads CASSLSPSGANVLTF. The CDR3 coding sequence is TGCGCCAGCAGCCTAAGCCCCTCTGGGGCCAACGTCCTGACTTTC. The chain links TRBV4-1 to TRBJ2-6; D is undetermined. Germline-derived CDR1 and CDR2 are MGHRA and YSYEKL. The length of the CDR3 is 15 residues. The ends were cut back, 4 bases at V and 0 bases at J, with 7 bases in the middle.

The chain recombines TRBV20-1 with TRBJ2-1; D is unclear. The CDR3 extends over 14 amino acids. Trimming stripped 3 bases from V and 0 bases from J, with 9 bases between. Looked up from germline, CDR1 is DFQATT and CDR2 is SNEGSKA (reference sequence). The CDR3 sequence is CSARVAPSYNEQFF. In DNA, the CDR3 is TGCAGTGCTAGGGTGGCCCCCTCCTACAATGAGCAGTTCTTC.

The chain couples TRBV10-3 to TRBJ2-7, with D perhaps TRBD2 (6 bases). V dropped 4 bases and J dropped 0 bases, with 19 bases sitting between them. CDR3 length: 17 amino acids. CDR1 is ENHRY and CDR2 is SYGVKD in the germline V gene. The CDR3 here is CAISGGVGTASSYEQYF. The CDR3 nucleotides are TGTGCCATCAGTGGGGGGGTTGGGACGGCTAGCTCCTACGAGCAGTACTTC.

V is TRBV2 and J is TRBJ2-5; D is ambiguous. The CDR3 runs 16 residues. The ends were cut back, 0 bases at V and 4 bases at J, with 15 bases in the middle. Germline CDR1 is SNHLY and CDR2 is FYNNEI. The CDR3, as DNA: TGTGCCAGCAGTGAAGCGAGGACCGCTGACGGAGAGACCCAGTACTTC. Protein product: CASSEARTADGETQYF.

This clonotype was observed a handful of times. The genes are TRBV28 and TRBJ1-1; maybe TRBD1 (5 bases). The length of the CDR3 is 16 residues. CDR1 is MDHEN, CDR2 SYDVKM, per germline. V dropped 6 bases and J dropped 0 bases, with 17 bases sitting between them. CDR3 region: CASRVSGFSMNTEAFF. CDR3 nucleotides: TGTGCCAGCAGGGTGTCAGGGTTTAGCATGAACACTGAAGCTTTCTTT.

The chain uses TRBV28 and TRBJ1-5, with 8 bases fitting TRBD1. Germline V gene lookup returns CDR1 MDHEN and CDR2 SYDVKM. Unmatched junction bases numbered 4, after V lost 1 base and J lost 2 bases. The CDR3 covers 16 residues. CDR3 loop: CASSLFVGQGNQPQHF. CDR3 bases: TGTGCCAGCAGTTTATTTGTGGGACAGGGCAATCAGCCCCAGCATTTT.

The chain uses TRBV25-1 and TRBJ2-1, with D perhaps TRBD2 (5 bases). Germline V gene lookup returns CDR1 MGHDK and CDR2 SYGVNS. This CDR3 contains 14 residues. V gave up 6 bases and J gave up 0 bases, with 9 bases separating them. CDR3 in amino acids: CASRDFSSYNEQFF. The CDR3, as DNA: TGTGCCAGCAGGGACTTTAGCTCCTACAATGAGCAGTTCTTC.